This TCR beta chain appears in the sequencing data of a study of T cells in Graves' hyperthyroidism and ophthalmopathy. Study-level findings and limits: Most expanded thyroid clonotypes above 0.001 recurred in blood. Onset of ophthalmopathy came a median 6.5 months after the model predicted it.

Amplified TCR beta CDR3 regions derived from RNA transcripts. Initially, a first-round RT-PCR of the TCR CDR3 employed the HTBI primer set. MiXCR was run by TCRdb on the multiplex PCR reads, yielding one entry per CDR3 protein. The sample has hundreds of thousands of distinct CDR3 sequences; roughly 40% are singletons. Germline CDR1 reads SGDLS; CDR2 reads YYNGEE. V lost 0 bases to trimming and J lost 3 bases, with 9 bases between them. The CDR3 covers 14 residues. Worth noting for this clonotype: Antigen unknown.

Hyperthyroidism patients were newly diagnosed, had disease duration under 2 months, and were aged 18 to 65 years. Lactation, pregnancy, other autoimmune disease or uncontrolled infection led to exclusion of patients. The specimen sequenced was blood. This rearrangement joins TRBV9 to TRBJ1-1; D is undetermined. The TCR was taken from a man between 18 and 29 years old with Graves' hyperthyroidism. CDR3 residues: CASSVAPGDTEAFF. Written as DNA, the CDR3 is TGTGCCAGCAGCGTAGCCCCTGGCGACACTGAAGCTTTCTTT.